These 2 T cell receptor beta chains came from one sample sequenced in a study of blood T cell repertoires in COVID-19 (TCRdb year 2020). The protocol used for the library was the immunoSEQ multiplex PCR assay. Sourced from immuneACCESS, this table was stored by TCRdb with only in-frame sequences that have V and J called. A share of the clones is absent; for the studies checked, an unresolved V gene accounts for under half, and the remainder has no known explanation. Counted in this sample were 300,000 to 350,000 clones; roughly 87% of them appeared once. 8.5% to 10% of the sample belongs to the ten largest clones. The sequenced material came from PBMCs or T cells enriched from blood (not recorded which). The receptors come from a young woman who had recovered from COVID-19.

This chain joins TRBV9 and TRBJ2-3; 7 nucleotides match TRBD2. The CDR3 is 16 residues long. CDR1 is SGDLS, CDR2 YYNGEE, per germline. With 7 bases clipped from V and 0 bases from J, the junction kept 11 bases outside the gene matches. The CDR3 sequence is CASLRGSSGSTDTQYF. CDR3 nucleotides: TGTGCCAGCCTAAGAGGGAGTAGCGGGAGCACAGATACGCAGTATTTT. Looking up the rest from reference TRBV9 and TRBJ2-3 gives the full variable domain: DSGVTQTPKHLITATGQRVTLRCSPRSGDLSVYWYQQSLDQGLQFLIQYYNGEERAKGNILERFSAQQFPDLHSELNLSSLELGDSALYFCASLRGSSGSTDTQYFGPGTRLTVL.

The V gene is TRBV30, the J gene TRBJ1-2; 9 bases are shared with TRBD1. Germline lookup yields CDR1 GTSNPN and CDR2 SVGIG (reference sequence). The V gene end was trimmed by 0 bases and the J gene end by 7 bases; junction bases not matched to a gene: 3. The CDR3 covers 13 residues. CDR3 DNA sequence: TGTGCCTGGAGTGTACAGGGGGCATCTGGCTACACCTTC. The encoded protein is CAWSVQGASGYTF.